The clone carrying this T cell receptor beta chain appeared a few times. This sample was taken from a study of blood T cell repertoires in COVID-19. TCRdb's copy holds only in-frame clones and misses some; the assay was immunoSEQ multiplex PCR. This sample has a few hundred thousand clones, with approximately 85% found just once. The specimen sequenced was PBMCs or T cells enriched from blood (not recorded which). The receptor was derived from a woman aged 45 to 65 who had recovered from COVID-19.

CDR3 in amino acids: CASRARGAANTEAFF. The CDR3 DNA follows: TGTGCCAGTAGAGCCAGGGGGGCCGCGAACACTGAAGCTTTCTTT. V and J are TRBV19 and TRBJ1-1; 7 positions agree with TRBD1. The CDR3 runs 15 residues. Looked up from germline, CDR1 is LNHDA and CDR2 is SQIVND (reference sequence). V lost 6 bases, J lost 1 base, and 8 bases stayed unmatched.